The source of this T cell receptor beta chain is a study of blood T cell repertoires in COVID-19. Profiled with immunoSEQ multiplex PCR; TCRdb holds only in-frame clones, not every one. The sample yields hundreds of thousands of clones, about four fifths seen once. Germline CDR1 and CDR2: SNHLY and FYNNEI. The CDR3 consists of 16 residues. The ends lost 6 bases at V and 7 bases at J; junction bases unmatched: 8. The clonotype originates from a middle-aged woman with active or convalescent COVID-19. The gene calls are TRBV2 and TRBJ1-6; TRBD1 agrees at 11 bases. Sequences were obtained from peripheral blood. DNA for the CDR3: TGTGCCAGCAGAGCAGGACAGGGGGCAGGAAATTCACCCCTCCACTTT. Translation gives CASRAGQGAGNSPLHF.